These 4 T cell receptor beta chains were all obtained from the same sample, sequenced in a study of T cell clonality in common variable immunodeficiency. The method was immunoSEQ multiplex PCR; TCRdb's version includes in-frame clones alone and lacks a portion of them. The table lists 55,000 to 65,000 clones, with no singletons. Source material: peripheral blood mononuclear cells. The receptors derive from a person aged 18 to 69 in good health.

This clone was picked up many times. The read comes to an end 3 residues before the CDR3 does, leaving the germline J gene to fill in the end. V and J are TRBV20-1 and TRBJ1-4; D possibly corresponds to TRBD1 (6 bases). Per germline, CDR1 DFQATT and CDR2 SNEGSKA (reference sequence). Trimming cost V 1 base and J 4 bases, with 13 bases left between them. CDR3 size: 15 residues. CDR3 DNA, as far as it was read: TGCAGTGCTAGAGGGCAGGGGAGCCTTAATGAAAAA. Translating gives CSARGQGSLNEK. The entire CDR3 protein is CSARGQGSLNEKLFF.

At least ten counts were recorded for this clone. The sequence runs out 3 residues before the end of the CDR3; the remainder is reconstructed from the germline J gene. The chain carries TRBV13 and TRBJ2-3; maybe TRBD1 (6 bases). The germline V gene has CDR1 PRHDT and CDR2 FYEKMQ (reference sequence). Trimming stripped 3 bases from V and 2 bases from J, with 21 bases between. This CDR3 is 18 amino acids long. Incomplete CDR3 DNA: TGTGCCAGCAGCTTCTCCCTCACAGGGAGAGGGGACACAGATACG. Amino acids: CASSFSLTGRGDTDT. The full CDR3 protein is CASSFSLTGRGDTDTQYF.

This clone has a count of ten or more. Read data end 3 residues before the CDR3 end; the end is taken from the germline J gene. The chain employs TRBV19 and TRBJ2-6, with 7 bases matching TRBD2. With 1 base clipped from V and 0 bases from J, the junction kept 6 bases outside the gene matches. CDR1 and CDR2 from the germline V gene are LNHDA and SQIVND (reference sequence). This CDR3 has 18 residues. The sequenced CDR3 bases are TGTGCCAGTAGTATAGGGGGGGGACGGATCTCTGGGGCCAACGTC. Its translation: CASSIGGGRISGANV. The CDR3, in full, reads CASSIGGGRISGANVLTF.

The table lists this clone with many counts. CDR3 DNA (partial): TGTGCCAGCAGCTTGAATAAGGGGGCGCTTGGC. It specifies CASSLNKGALG. The entire CDR3 protein is CASSLNKGALGYTF. The chain uses TRBV7-2 and TRBJ1-2; 7 bases are shared with TRBD1. The read terminates 3 residues before the CDR3 end, so the remaining end is supplied by the germline J gene. This CDR3 is built from 14 residues. The V and J ends lost 3 bases and 7 bases, in that order; junction bases with no gene match: 8. Germline CDR1 is SGHTA and CDR2 is FQGNSA.